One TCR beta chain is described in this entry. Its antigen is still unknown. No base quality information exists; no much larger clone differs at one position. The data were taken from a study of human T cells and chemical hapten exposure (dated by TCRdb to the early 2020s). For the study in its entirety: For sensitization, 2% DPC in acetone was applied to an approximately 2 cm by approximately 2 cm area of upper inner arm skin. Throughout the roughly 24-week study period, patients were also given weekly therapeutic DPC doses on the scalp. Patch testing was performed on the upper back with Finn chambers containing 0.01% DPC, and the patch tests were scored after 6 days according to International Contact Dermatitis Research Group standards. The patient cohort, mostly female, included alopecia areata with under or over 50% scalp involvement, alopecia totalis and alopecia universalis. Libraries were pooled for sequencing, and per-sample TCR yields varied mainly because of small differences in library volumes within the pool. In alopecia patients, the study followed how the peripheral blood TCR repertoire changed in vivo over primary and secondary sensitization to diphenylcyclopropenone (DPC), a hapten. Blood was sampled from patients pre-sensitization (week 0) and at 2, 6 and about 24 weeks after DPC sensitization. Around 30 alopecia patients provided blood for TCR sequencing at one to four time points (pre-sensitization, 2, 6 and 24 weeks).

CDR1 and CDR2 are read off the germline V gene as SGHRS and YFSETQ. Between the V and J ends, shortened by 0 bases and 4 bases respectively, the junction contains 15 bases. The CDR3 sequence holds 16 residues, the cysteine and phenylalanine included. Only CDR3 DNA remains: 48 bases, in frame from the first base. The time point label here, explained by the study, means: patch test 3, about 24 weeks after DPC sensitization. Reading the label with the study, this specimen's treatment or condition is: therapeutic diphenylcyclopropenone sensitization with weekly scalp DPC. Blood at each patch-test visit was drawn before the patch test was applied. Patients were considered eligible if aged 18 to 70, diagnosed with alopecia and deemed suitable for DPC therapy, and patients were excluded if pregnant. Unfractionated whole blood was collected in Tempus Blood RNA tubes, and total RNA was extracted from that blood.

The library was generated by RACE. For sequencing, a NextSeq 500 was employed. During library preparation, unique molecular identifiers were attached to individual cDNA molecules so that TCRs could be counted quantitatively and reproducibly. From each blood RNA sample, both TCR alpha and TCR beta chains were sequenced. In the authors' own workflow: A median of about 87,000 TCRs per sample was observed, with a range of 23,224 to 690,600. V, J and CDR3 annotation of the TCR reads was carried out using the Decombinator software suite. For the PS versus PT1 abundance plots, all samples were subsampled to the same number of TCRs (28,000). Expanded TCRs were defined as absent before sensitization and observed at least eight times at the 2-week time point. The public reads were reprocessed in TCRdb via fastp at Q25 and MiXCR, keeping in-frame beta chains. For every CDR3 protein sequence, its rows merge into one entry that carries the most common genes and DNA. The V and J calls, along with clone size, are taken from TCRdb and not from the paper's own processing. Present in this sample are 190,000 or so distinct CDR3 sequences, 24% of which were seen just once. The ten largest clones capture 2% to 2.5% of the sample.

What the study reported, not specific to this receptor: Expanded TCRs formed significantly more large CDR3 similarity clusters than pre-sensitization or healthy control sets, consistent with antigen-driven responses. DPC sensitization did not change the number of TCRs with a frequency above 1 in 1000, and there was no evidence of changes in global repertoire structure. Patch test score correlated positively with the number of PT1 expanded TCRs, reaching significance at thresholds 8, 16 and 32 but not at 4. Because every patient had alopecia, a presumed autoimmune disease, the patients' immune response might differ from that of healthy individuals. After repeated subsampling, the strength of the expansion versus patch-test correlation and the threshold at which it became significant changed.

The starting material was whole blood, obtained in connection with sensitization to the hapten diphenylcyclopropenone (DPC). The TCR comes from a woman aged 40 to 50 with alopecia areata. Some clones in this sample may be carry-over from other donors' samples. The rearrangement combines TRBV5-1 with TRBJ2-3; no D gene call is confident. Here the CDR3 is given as CASSLGVSPLADTQYF. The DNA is TGCGCCAGCAGCTTGGGGGTTAGCCCGCTCGCAGATACGCAGTATTTT. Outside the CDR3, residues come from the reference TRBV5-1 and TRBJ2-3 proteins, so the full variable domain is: KAGVTQTPRYLIKTRGQQVTLSCSPISGHRSVSWYQQTPGQGLQFLFEYFSETQRNKGNFPGRFSGRQFSNSRSEMNVSTLELGDSALYLCASSLGVSPLADTQYFGPGTRLTVL.